This T cell receptor (beta chain) was captured in a study of Graves' ophthalmopathy and Graves' hyperthyroidism. Points from the study as a whole: Ophthalmopathy progression predictions by the model showed 72.22% specificity and roughly 71% sensitivity.

If no ophthalmopathy appeared within 18 months of follow-up, hyperthyroidism was termed stable. This clonotype was found many times. The antigen is unknown. The study amplified TCR beta CDR3 regions using RNA transcripts. HTBI primers were employed in first-round RT-PCR, then a second-round multiplex PCR followed. Using its own MiXCR run on the multiplex PCR reads, TCRdb lists one record per CDR3 protein. The data show about 400,000 distinct CDR3 sequences, roughly 21% seen once. Sequencing was done on a sample of peripheral blood. The sequence was collected from a woman aged 18-35 years with stable Graves' hyperthyroidism.

The CDR3 loop is CASSASGGKNKNIQYF. The CDR3 DNA follows: TGTGCCAGCAGCGCTAGCGGGGGAAAAAATAAAAACATTCAGTACTTC. The chain has TRBV6-5 and TRBJ2-4; TRBD2 matches at 10 bases. The germline CDR1 and CDR2 sequences are MNHEY and SVGAGI. V dropped 6 bases and J dropped 4; count of bases not matched to a gene: 9. The CDR3 covers 16 residues.